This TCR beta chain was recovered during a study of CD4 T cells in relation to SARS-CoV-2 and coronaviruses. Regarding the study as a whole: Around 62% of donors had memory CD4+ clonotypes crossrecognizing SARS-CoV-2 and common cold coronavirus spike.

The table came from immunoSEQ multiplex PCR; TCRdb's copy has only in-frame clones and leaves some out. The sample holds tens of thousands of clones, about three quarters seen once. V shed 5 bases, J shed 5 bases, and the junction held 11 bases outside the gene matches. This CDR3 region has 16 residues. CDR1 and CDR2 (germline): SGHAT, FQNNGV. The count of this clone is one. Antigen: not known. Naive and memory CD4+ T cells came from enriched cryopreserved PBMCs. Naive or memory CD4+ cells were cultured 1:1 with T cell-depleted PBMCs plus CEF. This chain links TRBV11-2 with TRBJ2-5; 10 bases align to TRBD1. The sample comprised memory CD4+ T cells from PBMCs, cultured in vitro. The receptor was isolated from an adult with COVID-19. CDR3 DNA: TGTGCCAGCAGCGCTATGGTGGGACAGGGGATTGAGACCCAGTACTTC. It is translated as CASSAMVGQGIETQYF.